This T cell receptor beta chain was recorded in a study of T cell responses to AZD1222 COVID-19 vaccine. Overall study results and limits: Repertoires were obtained solely post-peak T cell response. Clonal diversity was possibly underestimated, and white British individuals and females predominated among donors.

Some clones are missing from TCRdb's copy, which holds only in-frame ones; the method was immunoSEQ multiplex PCR. The sample has roughly 200,000 clones; approximately 90% are singletons. Samples with a second dose at about 4 or about 12 weeks were pooled together. In regard to this clone: Its antigen is still unknown.

The CDR3 runs 16 residues. V was trimmed by 0 bases and J by 3 bases, leaving 12 bases between them. Per the germline V gene, CDR1 is LGHNA and CDR2 is YSLEER. The starting material was peripheral blood, obtained 28 days after the second AZD1222 dose. The origin of this receptor is an adult who received the AZD1222 COVID-19 vaccine. V is TRBV4-3 and J is TRBJ2-4; D uncertain. The CDR3 spells CASSQEGQVGKNIQYF. CDR3 in DNA: TGCGCCAGCAGCCAAGAGGGCCAGGTGGGCAAAAACATTCAGTACTTC.